This T cell receptor (beta chain) was documented in a study of molecular identifiers for immune sequencing clone quantification. Trimming shortened V by 6 bases and J by 5 bases, and 20 bases separated the two germline ends. The CDR3 sequence is 16 residues long. Germline V CDR1 and CDR2: SGHDT, YYEEEE. TCRdb passed the PCR reads through MiXCR, listing each CDR3 protein once. Counted here are more than 550,000 distinct CDR3 sequences, about 25% occurring once; the ten biggest clones make up 0.78%. Sequenced material: naive CD8+ T cells from blood, with Jurkat cell RNA spiked in. Stated subset: FACS-sorted CD8+CD4-CCR7+CD45RA+ naive T cells. This sequence was found in a human donor in good health. Some libraries in this study had Jurkat cell RNA spiked in. The V gene is TRBV5-6, the J gene TRBJ2-2, with unresolved D. The CDR3 protein is CASNGPPPVRTGELFF. DNA for the CDR3: TGTGCCAGCAACGGACCCCCCCCGGTGAGGACCGGGGAGCTGTTTTTT.